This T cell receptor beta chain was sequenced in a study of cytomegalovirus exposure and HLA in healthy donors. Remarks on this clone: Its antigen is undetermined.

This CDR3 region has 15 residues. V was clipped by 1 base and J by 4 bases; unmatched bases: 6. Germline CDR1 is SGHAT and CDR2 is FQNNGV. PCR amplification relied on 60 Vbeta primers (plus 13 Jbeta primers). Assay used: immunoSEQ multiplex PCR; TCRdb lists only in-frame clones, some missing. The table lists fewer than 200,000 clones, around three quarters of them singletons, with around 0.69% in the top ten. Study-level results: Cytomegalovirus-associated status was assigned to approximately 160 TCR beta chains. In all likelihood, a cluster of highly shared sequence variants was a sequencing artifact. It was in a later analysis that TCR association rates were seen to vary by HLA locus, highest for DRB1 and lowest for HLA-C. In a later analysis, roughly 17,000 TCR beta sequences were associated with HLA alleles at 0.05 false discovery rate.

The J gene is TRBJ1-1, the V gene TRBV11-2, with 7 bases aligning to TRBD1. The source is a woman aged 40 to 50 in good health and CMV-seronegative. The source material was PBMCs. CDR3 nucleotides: TGTGCCAGCAGCTTAGTTCTGCAGGGGGGCACTGAAGCTTTCTTT. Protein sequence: CASSLVLQGGTEAFF.